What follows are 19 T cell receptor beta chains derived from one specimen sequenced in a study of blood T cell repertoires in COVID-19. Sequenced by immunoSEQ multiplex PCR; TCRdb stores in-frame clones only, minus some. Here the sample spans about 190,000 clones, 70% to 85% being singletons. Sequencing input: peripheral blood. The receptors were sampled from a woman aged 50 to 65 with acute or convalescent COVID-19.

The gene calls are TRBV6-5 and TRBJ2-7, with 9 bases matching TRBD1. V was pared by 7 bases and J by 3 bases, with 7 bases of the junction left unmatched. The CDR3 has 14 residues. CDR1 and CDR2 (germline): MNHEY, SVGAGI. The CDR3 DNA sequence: TGTGCCAGCACCCCGGGACAGGGAGTCTACGAGCAGTACTTC. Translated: CASTPGQGVYEQYF.

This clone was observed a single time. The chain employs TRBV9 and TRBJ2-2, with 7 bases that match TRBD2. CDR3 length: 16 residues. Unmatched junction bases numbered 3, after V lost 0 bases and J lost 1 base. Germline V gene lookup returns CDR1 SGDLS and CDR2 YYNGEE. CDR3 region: CASSVGGRGNTGELFF. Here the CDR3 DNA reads TGTGCCAGCAGCGTAGGTGGGAGGGGGAACACCGGGGAGCTGTTTTTT. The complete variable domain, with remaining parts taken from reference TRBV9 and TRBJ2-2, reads DSGVTQTPKHLITATGQRVTLRCSPRSGDLSVYWYQQSLDQGLQFLIQYYNGEERAKGNILERFSAQQFPDLHSELNLSSLELGDSALYFCASSVGGRGNTGELFFGEGSRLTVL.

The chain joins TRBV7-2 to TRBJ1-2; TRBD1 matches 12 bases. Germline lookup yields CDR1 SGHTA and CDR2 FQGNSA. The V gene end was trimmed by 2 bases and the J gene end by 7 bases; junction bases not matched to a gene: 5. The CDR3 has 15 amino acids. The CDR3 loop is CASSLIGTGGRGYTF. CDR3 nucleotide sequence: TGTGCCAGCAGCTTAATTGGGACAGGGGGCCGTGGCTACACCTTC.

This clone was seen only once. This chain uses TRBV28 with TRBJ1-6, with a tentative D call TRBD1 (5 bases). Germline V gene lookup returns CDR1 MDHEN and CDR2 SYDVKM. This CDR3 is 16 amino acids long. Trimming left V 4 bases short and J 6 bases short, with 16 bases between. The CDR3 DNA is TGTGCCAGCAGTTCGTTGGGCGGGGGGAGTAATTCACCCCTCCACTTT. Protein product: CASSSLGGGSNSPLHF.

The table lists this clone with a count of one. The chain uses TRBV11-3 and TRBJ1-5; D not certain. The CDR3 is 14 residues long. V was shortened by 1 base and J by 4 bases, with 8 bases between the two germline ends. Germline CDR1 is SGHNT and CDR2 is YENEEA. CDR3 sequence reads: CASSLAPRNQPQHF. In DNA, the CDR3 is TGTGCCAGCAGCTTAGCTCCCAGAAATCAGCCCCAGCATTTT. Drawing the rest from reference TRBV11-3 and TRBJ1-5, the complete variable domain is EAGVVQSPRYKIIEKKQPVAFWCNPISGHNTLYWYLQNLGQGPELLIRYENEEAVDDSQLPKDRFSAERLKGVDSTLKIQPAELGDSAVYLCASSLAPRNQPQHFGDGTRLSIL.

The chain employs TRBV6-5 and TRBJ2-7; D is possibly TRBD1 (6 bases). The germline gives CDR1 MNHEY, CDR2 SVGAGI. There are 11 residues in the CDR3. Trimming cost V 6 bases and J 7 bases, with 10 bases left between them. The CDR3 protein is CASRWGREQYF. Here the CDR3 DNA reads TGTGCCAGCAGATGGGGGCGGGAGCAGTACTTC.

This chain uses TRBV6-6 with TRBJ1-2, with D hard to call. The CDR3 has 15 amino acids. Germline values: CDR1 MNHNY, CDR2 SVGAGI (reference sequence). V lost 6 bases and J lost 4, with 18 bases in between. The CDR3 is CASSDPGVQGYGYTF. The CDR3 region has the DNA TGTGCCAGCAGCGACCCCGGGGTACAAGGCTATGGCTACACCTTC.

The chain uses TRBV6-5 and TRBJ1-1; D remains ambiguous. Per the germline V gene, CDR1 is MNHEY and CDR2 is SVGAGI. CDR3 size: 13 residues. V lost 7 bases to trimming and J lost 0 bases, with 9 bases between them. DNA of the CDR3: TGTGCCAGCATTAGGCGGATGAACACTGAAGCTTTCTTT. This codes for CASIRRMNTEAFF.

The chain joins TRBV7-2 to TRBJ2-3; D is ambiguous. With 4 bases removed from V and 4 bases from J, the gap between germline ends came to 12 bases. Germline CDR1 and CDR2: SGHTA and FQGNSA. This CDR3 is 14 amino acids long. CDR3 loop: CASSYPIESDTQYF. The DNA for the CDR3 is TGTGCCAGCAGCTACCCAATCGAGTCAGATACGCAGTATTTT.

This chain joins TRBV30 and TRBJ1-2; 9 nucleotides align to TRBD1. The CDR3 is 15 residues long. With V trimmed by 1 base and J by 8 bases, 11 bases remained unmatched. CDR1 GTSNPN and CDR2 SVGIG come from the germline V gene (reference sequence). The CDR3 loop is CAWSAGQGFPRGYTF. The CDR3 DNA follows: TGTGCCTGGAGTGCCGGACAGGGGTTCCCGCGGGGCTACACCTTC. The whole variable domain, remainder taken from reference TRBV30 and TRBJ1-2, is SQTIHQWPATLVQPVGSPLSLECTVEGTSNPNLYWYRQAAGRGLQLLFYSVGIGQISSEVPQNLSASRPQDRQFILSSKKLLLSDSGFYLCAWSAGQGFPRGYTFGSGTRLTVV.

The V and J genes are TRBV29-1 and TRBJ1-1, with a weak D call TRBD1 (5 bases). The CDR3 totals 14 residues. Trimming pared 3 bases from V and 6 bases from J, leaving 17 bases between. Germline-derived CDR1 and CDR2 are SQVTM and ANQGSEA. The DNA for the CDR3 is TGCAGCGTTGATCCCCGGGGGGAATTCTCTGAAGCTTTCTTT. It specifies CSVDPRGEFSEAFF.

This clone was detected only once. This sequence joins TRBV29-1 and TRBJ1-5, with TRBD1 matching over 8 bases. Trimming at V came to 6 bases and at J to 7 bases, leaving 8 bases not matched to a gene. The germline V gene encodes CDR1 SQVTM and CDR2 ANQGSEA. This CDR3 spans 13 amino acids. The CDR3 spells CSVSTGADQPQHF. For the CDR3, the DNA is TGCAGCGTCTCGACAGGGGCGGACCAGCCCCAGCATTTT.

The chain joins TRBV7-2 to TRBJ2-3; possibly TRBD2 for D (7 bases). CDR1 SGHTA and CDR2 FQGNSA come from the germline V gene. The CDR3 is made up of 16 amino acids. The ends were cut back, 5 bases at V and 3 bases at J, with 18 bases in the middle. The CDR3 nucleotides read TGTGCCAGCAGCGGCTCCGGGAAGGGGGGGACAGATACGCAGTATTTT. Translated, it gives CASSGSGKGGTDTQYF.

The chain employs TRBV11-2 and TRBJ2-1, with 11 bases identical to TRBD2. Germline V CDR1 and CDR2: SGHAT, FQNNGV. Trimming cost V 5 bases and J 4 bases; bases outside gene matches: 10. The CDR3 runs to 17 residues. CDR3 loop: CASSATGTSGRYNEQFF. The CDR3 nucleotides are TGTGCCAGCAGCGCCACCGGGACTAGCGGACGTTACAATGAGCAGTTCTTC.

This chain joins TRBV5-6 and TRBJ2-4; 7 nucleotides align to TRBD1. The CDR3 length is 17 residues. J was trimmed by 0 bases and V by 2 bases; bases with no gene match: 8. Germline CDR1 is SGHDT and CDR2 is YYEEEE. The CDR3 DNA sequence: TGTGCCAGCAGCTTCCTGACAGGGAGTGAAGCCAAAAACATTCAGTACTTC. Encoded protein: CASSFLTGSEAKNIQYF.

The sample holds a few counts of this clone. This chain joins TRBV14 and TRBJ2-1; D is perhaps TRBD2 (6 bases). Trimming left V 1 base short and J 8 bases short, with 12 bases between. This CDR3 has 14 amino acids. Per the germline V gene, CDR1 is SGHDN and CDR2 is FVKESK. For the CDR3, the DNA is TGTGCCAGCAGCCAAGTCGGCGGGGTGGATGAGCAGTTCTTC. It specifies CASSQVGGVDEQFF. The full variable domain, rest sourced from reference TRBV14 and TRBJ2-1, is EAGVTQFPSHSVIEKGQTVTLRCDPISGHDNLYWYRRVMGKEIKFLLHFVKESKQDESGMPNNRFLAERTGGTYSTLKVQPAELEDSGVYFCASSQVGGVDEQFFGPGTRLTVL.

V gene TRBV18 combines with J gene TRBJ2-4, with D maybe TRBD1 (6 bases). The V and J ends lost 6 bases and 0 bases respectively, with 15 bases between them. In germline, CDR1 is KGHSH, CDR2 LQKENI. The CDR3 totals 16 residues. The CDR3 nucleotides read TGTGCCAGCTCGCCGGGACAAGGGATAGCCAAAAACATTCAGTACTTC. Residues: CASSPGQGIAKNIQYF. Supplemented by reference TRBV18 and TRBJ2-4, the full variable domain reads NAGVMQNPRHLVRRRGQEARLRCSPMKGHSHVYWYRQLPEEGLKFMVYLQKENIIDESGMPKERFSAEFPKEGPSILRIQQVVRGDSAAYFCASSPGQGIAKNIQYFGAGTRLSVL.

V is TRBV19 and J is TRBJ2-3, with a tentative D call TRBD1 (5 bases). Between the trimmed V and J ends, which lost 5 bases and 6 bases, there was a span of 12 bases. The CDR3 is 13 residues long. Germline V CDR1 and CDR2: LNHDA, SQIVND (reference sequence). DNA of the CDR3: TGTGCCAGTAGTGCCTGGGCAGGGGATACGCAGTATTTT. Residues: CASSAWAGDTQYF.

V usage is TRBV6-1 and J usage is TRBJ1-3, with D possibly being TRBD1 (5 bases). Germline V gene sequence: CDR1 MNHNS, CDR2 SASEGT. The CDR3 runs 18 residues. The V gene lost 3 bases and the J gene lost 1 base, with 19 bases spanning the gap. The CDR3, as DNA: TGTGCCAGCAGTGAGCGACAGCCCCAAGCCACTTCTGGAAACACCATATATTTT. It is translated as CASSERQPQATSGNTIYF.